These 23 T cell receptor beta chains were sequenced from one sample in a study of beta chain features in type 1 diabetes. Whole-study findings and limits: Type 1 diabetes patients had moderately but significantly shorter TCRB CDR3s in all four CD4+ subsets.

Every isolated RNA sample was fully reverse transcribed, so sequencing captured expressed TCRB transcripts. The protocol was immunoSEQ multiplex PCR, while the TCRdb copy is restricted to in-frame clones and leaves out a portion. The profile shows 250,000 or so clones, around 21% of them singletons. These TCRs' antigens remain unknown. Material: naive CD4+ T cells from blood. These receptors came from a woman aged 35 to 49 with type 1 diabetes.

This clone was observed a few times. This chain joins TRBV5-1 and TRBJ2-3, with 12 bases lining up with TRBD2. V shed 4 bases, J shed 6 bases, and the junction held 18 bases outside the gene matches. CDR1 is SGHRS, CDR2 YFSETQ, per germline. The CDR3 length is 19 residues. CDR3 DNA: TGCGCCAGCAGCCCGACGGGACTAGCGGGCAGGCGTCATGAGGATACGCAGTATTTT. This sequence encodes CASSPTGLAGRRHEDTQYF.

In the case of this clone: Within the sample, other DNA sequences also encode this same CDR3. The V gene is TRBV7-2, the J gene TRBJ2-7, with TRBD1 matching over 8 bases. The CDR3 runs to 13 residues. Germline CDR1 and CDR2: SGHTA and FQGNSA. With 3 bases clipped from V and 4 bases from J, the junction kept 2 bases outside the gene matches. CDR3 protein: CASSLGQVYEQYF. CDR3 in DNA: TGTGCCAGCAGCTTGGGACAGGTATACGAGCAGTACTTC. The full variable domain, its missing parts supplied by reference TRBV7-2 and TRBJ2-7, is GAGVSQSPSNKVTEKGKDVELRCDPISGHTALYWYRQSLGQGLEFLIYFQGNSAPDKSGLPSDRFSAERTGGSVSTLTIQRTQQEDSAVYLCASSLGQVYEQYFGPGTRLTVT.

The chain is built from TRBV7-2 and TRBJ1-2; TRBD1 might be the D (5 bases). V lost 1 base and J lost 0, with 12 bases in between. CDR3 length: 16 residues. Germline CDR1 and CDR2: SGHTA and FQGNSA. The CDR3 nucleotides are TGTGCCAGCAGCTTAGACGTGGGAGGGGCTAACTATGGCTACACCTTC. This encodes CASSLDVGGANYGYTF.

The V gene is TRBV25-1, the J gene TRBJ1-2; no definite D call. The ends were cut back, 0 bases at V and 2 bases at J, with 7 bases in the middle. This CDR3 has 14 residues. Germline values: CDR1 MGHDK, CDR2 SYGVNS. The CDR3 reads CASSEYRINYGYTF. The CDR3 bases are TGTGCCAGCAGTGAATACAGGATCAACTATGGCTACACCTTC.

This clone was detected only a few times. V usage is TRBV19 and J usage is TRBJ2-3, with a weak D call TRBD1 (6 bases). The CDR3 has 14 residues. Germline values: CDR1 LNHDA, CDR2 SQIVND (reference sequence). The germline V and J ends were trimmed by 7 bases and 6 bases, with 17 bases remaining between them. The CDR3 loop reads CASNLQGRSDTQYF. The CDR3 DNA follows: TGTGCCAGTAATTTACAGGGACGCAGCGATACGCAGTATTTT.

The chain uses TRBV9 and TRBJ1-5; D may be TRBD1 (6 bases). The germline gives CDR1 SGDLS, CDR2 YYNGEE. This CDR3 is 15 amino acids long. Between the trimmed V and J ends, which lost 2 bases and 2 bases, there was a span of 11 bases. CDR3 nucleotide sequence: TGTGCCAGCAGCGTGGCGGACAGCCGCAATCAGCCCCAGCATTTT. The encoded protein is CASSVADSRNQPQHF.

This chain uses TRBV5-1 with TRBJ2-6, with a weak D call TRBD1 (5 bases). CDR1 and CDR2 (germline): SGHRS, YFSETQ. V was cut by 1 base and J by 1 base, with 12 bases left in between. The CDR3 length is 17 residues. CDR3 sequence (DNA): TGCGCCAGCAGCTTGACAGGACCGTTTTCTGGGGCCAACGTCCTGACTTTC. Its translation: CASSLTGPFSGANVLTF.

This clone came up a few times. The chain employs TRBV9 and TRBJ1-2, with 8 bases that match TRBD1. The V and J ends lost 2 bases and 6 bases, in that order; junction bases with no gene match: 9. CDR1 and CDR2 (germline): SGDLS, YYNGEE. There are 15 residues in the CDR3. The CDR3 nucleotides are TGTGCCAGCAGCGTCCGCGGGGACAGGAGGGATGGCTACACCTTC. This encodes CASSVRGDRRDGYTF.

This clone was counted only a few times. V is TRBV28 and J is TRBJ1-5; weak D call: TRBD1 (5 bases). V lost 6 bases to trimming and J lost 0 bases, with 12 bases between them. Looked up from germline, CDR1 is MDHEN and CDR2 is SYDVKM. This CDR3 spans 15 amino acids. In DNA form, the CDR3 reads TGTGCCAGCAGATATGGGACTCCTAGCAATCAGCCCCAGCATTTT. Amino acids: CASRYGTPSNQPQHF.

The chain recombines TRBV7-9 with TRBJ1-2; the D gene is possibly TRBD1 (5 bases). The germline V gene encodes CDR1 SEHNR and CDR2 FQNEAQ (reference sequence). This CDR3 comprises 14 residues. Trimming removed 4 bases from V and 6 bases from J, with 15 bases in between. This CDR3 is CASSSGPGVDGYTF. The CDR3 bases are TGTGCCAGCAGCTCCGGGCCGGGGGTGGATGGCTACACCTTC.

As regards this clone: Other DNA sequences from this sample encode an identical CDR3 as well. The chain links TRBV5-1 to TRBJ2-5; 8 positions agree with TRBD2. V trimming: 5 bases; J trimming: 2 bases; junction bases outside the gene matches: 8. The germline V gene encodes CDR1 SGHRS and CDR2 YFSETQ. The CDR3 sequence is 15 residues long. The CDR3 nucleotides read TGCGCCAGCAGTCTGGGACCGGGGGGGCAAGAGACCCAGTACTTC. Encoded protein: CASSLGPGGQETQYF. The complete variable domain, with remaining parts taken from reference TRBV5-1 and TRBJ2-5, reads KAGVTQTPRYLIKTRGQQVTLSCSPISGHRSVSWYQQTPGQGLQFLFEYFSETQRNKGNFPGRFSGRQFSNSRSEMNVSTLELGDSALYLCASSLGPGGQETQYFGPGTRLLVL.

The chain combines TRBV5-4 with TRBJ2-1, with D possibly TRBD2 on 5 matching bases. CDR1 SGHNT and CDR2 YYREEE come from the germline V gene (reference sequence). The CDR3 spans 14 residues. Deletions cut 0 bases from V and 5 bases from J, with 9 bases between. CDR3 sequence (DNA): TGTGCCAGCAGCTTGGTCGGGAACCACAATGAGCAGTTCTTC. This encodes CASSLVGNHNEQFF.

The CDR3 is CASSLLGVENTEAFF. The CDR3 DNA follows: TGCGCCAGCAGCTTGCTCGGGGTGGAGAACACTGAAGCTTTCTTT. The V and J genes are TRBV5-1 and TRBJ1-1; no definite D call. The CDR3 consists of 15 residues. Germline V gene data show CDR1 as SGHRS and CDR2 as YFSETQ. Trimming stripped 1 base from V and 1 base from J, with 11 bases between.

The table lists this clone with a few counts. The CDR3 DNA reads TGTGCCAGCAGTTCACAGGGGGAGGGCTATGGCTACACCTTC. This translates into CASSSQGEGYGYTF. The chain combines TRBV6-6 with TRBJ1-2; 8 bases are a match to TRBD1. The CDR3 covers 14 residues. Germline lookup yields CDR1 MNHNY and CDR2 SVGAGI (reference sequence). The ends lost 4 bases at V and 4 bases at J; junction bases unmatched: 5.

The chain combines TRBV5-1 with TRBJ2-5, with TRBD1 identical over 7 bases. Per germline, CDR1 SGHRS and CDR2 YFSETQ. CDR3 length: 17 amino acids. The trim removed 1 base at V and 0 bases at J, leaving 9 bases unmatched. This CDR3 is CASSLLGGARNQETQYF. DNA for the CDR3: TGCGCCAGCAGCTTGTTAGGGGGCGCTCGGAACCAAGAGACCCAGTACTTC.

The V call is TRBV4-1, the J call TRBJ2-4, with a possible D match to TRBD2 (6 bases). The CDR3 consists of 17 residues. Germline loops: CDR1 MGHRA, CDR2 YSYEKL. V gave up 0 bases and J gave up 0 bases, with 12 bases separating them. Written as DNA, the CDR3 is TGCGCCAGCAGCCAAGAGGTAGCGGCTGAAGCCAAAAACATTCAGTACTTC. The encoded protein is CASSQEVAAEAKNIQYF.

This clone appeared once. The chain links TRBV28 to TRBJ1-1; TRBD1 is a possible D gene (5 bases). Germline loops: CDR1 MDHEN, CDR2 SYDVKM. Trimming took off 2 bases at V and 6 bases at J, with 10 bases between the two ends. The CDR3 length is 13 residues. The CDR3 spells CASSLGGRSEAFF. The CDR3, as DNA: TGTGCCAGCAGTTTAGGGGGGAGGTCTGAAGCTTTCTTT.

The chain uses TRBV9 and TRBJ2-5; a weak D match, TRBD1 (6 bases). This CDR3 comprises 13 residues. V lost 3 bases and J 5 bases, leaving 11 bases between the germline ends. Looked up from germline, CDR1 is SGDLS and CDR2 is YYNGEE. CDR3 protein: CASSATGLETQYF. As DNA, the CDR3 is TGTGCCAGCAGCGCAACAGGGCTGGAGACCCAGTACTTC.

The gene calls are TRBV7-9 and TRBJ1-4; no clear D gene. V was cut by 4 bases and J by 8 bases, with 5 bases left in between. Germline V CDR1 and CDR2: SEHNR, FQNEAQ (reference sequence). The CDR3 length is 11 residues. CDR3 residues: CASSSGEKLFF. The CDR3 DNA sequence: TGTGCCAGCAGCTCCGGGGAAAAACTGTTTTTT. Full variable domain (remainder filled in from reference TRBV7-9 and TRBJ1-4): DTGVSQNPRHKITKRGQNVTFRCDPISEHNRLYWYRQTLGQGPEFLTYFQNEAQLEKSRLLSDRFSAERPKGSFSTLEIQRTEQGDSAMYLCASSSGEKLFFGSGTQLSVL.

This clone has just a few counts. The chain combines TRBV5-1 with TRBJ2-1, with no clear D. V lost 0 bases, J lost 3 bases, and 13 bases lay in between. The germline V gene has CDR1 SGHRS and CDR2 YFSETQ. The CDR3 is 16 amino acids. Here the CDR3 DNA reads TGCGCCAGCAGCTTGGGGCTCCGATTCGACTACAATGAGCAGTTCTTC. Translation gives CASSLGLRFDYNEQFF. Full variable domain (rest looked up from reference TRBV5-1 and TRBJ2-1): KAGVTQTPRYLIKTRGQQVTLSCSPISGHRSVSWYQQTPGQGLQFLFEYFSETQRNKGNFPGRFSGRQFSNSRSEMNVSTLELGDSALYLCASSLGLRFDYNEQFFGPGTRLTVL.

In its sample, this clone was seen a few times. This chain connects TRBV9 to TRBJ2-5; 15 nucleotides line up with TRBD2. This CDR3 comprises 16 residues. J lost 4 bases, V lost 4 bases, and 5 bases had no gene match. The germline CDR1 and CDR2 sequences are SGDLS and YYNGEE. The CDR3 sequence: CASSPSGLAGGETQYF. Here the CDR3 DNA reads TGTGCCAGCAGCCCGTCGGGACTAGCGGGAGGAGAGACCCAGTACTTC.

This clone was seen more than once but under ten times. CDR3 amino acids: CASSEAGSYNEQFF. In DNA form, the CDR3 reads TGTGCCAGCAGTGAGGCAGGCTCCTACAATGAGCAGTTCTTC. The chain joins TRBV25-1 to TRBJ2-1; no clear D. The length of the CDR3 is 14 residues. V lost 3 bases to trimming and J lost 0 bases, with 6 bases between them. CDR1 is MGHDK, CDR2 SYGVNS, per germline.

This clone was counted a few times. V is TRBV9 and J is TRBJ1-1; D is ambiguous. The V gene's germline CDR1 is SGDLS and CDR2 YYNGEE. Trimming pared 0 bases from V and 0 bases from J, leaving 9 bases between. The CDR3 runs 15 residues. DNA of the CDR3: TGTGCCAGCAGCGTAGCCCTGGGCGTGAACACTGAAGCTTTCTTT. It is translated as CASSVALGVNTEAFF.